The following is a T cell receptor (beta chain) sequence with its context. The data originate from a study of blood T cell repertoires in COVID-19. Looking at the study overall: COVID-19 samples, acute and convalescent, were from the United States, Italy and Spain. T cells, B-cell-depleted T cells, or PBMCs supplied cDNA or gDNA.

Methods used by the authors: Counts of nucleated cells, estimated from reference gene primer amplification, were obtained. TCRdb's copy holds only in-frame clones and misses some; the assay was immunoSEQ multiplex PCR. V and J calls and clone size are as listed in that table; D and trimming were resolved from the DNA. The sample contains tens of thousands of clones, 80% to 85% of which appear only once. Sample: peripheral blood. The TCR was taken from a woman older than 75 with acute or convalescent COVID-19.

In nucleotides, the CDR3 is TGCGCCAGCAGTATTACCCCGGGGGGCAATCAGCCCCAGCATTTT. Translated, it gives CASSITPGGNQPQHF. This chain joins TRBV4-3 and TRBJ1-5, with D possibly matching TRBD1 (5 bases). CDR1 LGHNA and CDR2 YSLEER come from the germline V gene. This CDR3 comprises 15 residues. V was pared by 6 bases and J by 2 bases, with 14 bases between.